This T cell receptor beta chain originates from a study of technical replicates of blood from a handful of donors. Generated by immunoSEQ multiplex PCR, the TCRdb table keeps only in-frame clones and is missing some. There are about 56,000 clones in the sample; roughly 96% occur only once, and approximately 3.4% lies in the top ten. Sequencing was carried out using PBMCs. The clonotype was recovered from a human donor in good health. Some clones in this sample may be carry-over from other donors' samples.

The CDR3 DNA sequence: TGCGCCAGCAGCCCTTCCTCTAGCGGGGGAAGCGATGAGCAGTTCTTC. It encodes CASSPSSSGGSDEQFF. This rearrangement joins TRBV4-3 to TRBJ2-1, with 10 bases matching TRBD2. The CDR3 runs to 16 residues. The ends lost 4 bases at V and 8 bases at J; junction bases unmatched: 11. Germline V CDR1 and CDR2: LGHNA, YSLEER.